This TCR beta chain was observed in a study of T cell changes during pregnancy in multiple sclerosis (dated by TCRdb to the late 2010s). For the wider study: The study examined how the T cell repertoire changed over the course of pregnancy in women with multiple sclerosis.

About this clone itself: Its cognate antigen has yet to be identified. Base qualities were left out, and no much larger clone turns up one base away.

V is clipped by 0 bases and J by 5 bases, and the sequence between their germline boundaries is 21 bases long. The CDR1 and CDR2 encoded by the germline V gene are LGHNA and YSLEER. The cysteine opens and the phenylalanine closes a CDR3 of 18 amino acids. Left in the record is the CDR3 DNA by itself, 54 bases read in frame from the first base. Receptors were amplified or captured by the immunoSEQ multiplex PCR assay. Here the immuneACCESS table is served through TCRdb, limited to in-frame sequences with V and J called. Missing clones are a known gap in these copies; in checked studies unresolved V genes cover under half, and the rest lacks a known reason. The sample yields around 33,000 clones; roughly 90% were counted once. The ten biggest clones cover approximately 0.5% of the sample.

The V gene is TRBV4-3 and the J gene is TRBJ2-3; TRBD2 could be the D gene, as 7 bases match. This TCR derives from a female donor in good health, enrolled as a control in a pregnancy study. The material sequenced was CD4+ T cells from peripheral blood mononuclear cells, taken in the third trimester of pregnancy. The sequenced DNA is TGCGCCAGCAGCCAAGAATCTTATAGGGGGGGGCCCGGAGATACGCAGTATTTT. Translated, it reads CASSQESYRGGPGDTQYF.